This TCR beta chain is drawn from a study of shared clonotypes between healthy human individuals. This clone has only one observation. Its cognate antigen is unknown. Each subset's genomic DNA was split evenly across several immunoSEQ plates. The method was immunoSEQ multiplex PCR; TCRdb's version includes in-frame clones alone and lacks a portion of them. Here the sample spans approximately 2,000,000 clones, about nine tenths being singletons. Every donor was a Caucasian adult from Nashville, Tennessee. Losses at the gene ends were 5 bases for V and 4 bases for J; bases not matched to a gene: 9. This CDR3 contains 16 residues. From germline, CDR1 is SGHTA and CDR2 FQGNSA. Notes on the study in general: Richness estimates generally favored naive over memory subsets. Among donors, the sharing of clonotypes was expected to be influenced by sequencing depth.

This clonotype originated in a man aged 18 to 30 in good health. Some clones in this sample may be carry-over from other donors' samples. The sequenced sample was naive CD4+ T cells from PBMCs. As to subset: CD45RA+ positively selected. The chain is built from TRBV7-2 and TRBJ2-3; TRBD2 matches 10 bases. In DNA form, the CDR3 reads TGTGCCAGCAGCACCCCGCTAGCGGGAGTTGCAGATACGCAGTATTTT. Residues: CASSTPLAGVADTQYF.